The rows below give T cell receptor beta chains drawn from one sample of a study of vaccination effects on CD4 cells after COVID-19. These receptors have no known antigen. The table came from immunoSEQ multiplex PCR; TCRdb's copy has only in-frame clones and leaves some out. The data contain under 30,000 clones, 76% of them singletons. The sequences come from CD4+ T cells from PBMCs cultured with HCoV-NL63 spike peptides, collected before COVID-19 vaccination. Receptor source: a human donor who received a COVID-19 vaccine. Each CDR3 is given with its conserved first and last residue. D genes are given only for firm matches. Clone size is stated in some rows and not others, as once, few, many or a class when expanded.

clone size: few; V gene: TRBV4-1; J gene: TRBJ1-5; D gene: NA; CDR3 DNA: TGCGCCAGCAGCCCTTCGGGGAGGGGAAGCAATCAGCCCCAGCATTTT; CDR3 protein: CASSPSGRGSNQPQHF
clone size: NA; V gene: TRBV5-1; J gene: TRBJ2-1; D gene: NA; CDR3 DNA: TGCGCCAGCAGCTTGGAGACAGTACGGGGGAGTGAGCAGTTCTTC; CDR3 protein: CASSLETVRGSEQFF
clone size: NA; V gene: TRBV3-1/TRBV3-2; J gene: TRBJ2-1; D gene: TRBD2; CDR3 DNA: TGTGCCAGCAGCCAAGTCCTGTTAGCGGGGGGGAACAATGAGCAGTTCTTC; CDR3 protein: CASSQVLLAGGNNEQFF
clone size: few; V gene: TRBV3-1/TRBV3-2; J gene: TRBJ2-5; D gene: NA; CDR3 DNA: TGTGCCAGCAGCCCCGGTGGCGGGACACTTCAAGAGACCCAGTACTTC; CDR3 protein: CASSPGGGTLQETQYF
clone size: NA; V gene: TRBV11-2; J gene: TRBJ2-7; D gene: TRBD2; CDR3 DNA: TGTGCCAGCAGCCCACGAAGTGGACTAGCGGGGGGGTACGAGCAGTACTTC; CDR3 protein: CASSPRSGLAGGYEQYF
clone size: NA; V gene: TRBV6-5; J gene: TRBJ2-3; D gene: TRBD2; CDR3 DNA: TGTGCCAGCAGTTACGGAGGGACTAGCGGGGTAGATACGCAGTATTTT; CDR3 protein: CASSYGGTSGVDTQYF
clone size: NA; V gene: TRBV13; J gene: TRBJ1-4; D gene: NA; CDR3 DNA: TGTGCCAGCAATCGGAGGAATGAAAAACTGTTTTTT; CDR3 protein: CASNRRNEKLFF
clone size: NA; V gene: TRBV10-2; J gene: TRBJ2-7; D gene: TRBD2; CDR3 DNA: TGCGCCACGAGTACTAGCGGGGGCCTTTCTGGGGAGCAGTACTTC; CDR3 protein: CATSTSGGLSGEQYF
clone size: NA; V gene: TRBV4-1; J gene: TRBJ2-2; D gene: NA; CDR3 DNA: TGCGCCAGCAGCCAAGGGAGTGGGACCGGGGAGCTGTTTTTT; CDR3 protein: CASSQGSGTGELFF
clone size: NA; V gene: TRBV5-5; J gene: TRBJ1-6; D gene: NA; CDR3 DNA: TGTGCCAGCAGCTTGGCCGGGGACGGAAATAATTCACCCCTCCACTTT; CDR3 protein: CASSLAGDGNNSPLHF
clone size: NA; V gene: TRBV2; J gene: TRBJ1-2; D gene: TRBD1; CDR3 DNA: TGTGCCAGCAGCATTTCGACAGGGGGCGCGGATGGCTACACCTTC; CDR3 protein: CASSISTGGADGYTF
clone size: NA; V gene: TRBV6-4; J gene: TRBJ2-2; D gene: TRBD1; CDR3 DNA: TGTGCCAGCAAGCGGACAGGGGTAAACACCGGGGAGCTGTTTTTT; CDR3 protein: CASKRTGVNTGELFF
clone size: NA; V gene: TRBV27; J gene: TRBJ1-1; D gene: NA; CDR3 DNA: TGTGCCAGCAGTCCTGACAGAATGAACACTGAAGCTTTCTTT; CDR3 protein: CASSPDRMNTEAFF
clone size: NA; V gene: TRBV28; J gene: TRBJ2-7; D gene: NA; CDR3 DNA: TGTGCCAGCAGTTTACTCAGCTCCTACGAGCAGTACTTC; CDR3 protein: CASSLLSSYEQYF
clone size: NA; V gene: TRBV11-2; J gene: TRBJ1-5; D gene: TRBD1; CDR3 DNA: TGTGCCAGCAGCCCTAGGACAGGGAATCAGCCCCAGCATTTT; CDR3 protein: CASSPRTGNQPQHF
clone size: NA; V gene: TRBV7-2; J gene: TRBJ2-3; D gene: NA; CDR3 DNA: TGTGCCAGCAGAAAAGGACAGAGCACAGATACGCAGTATTTT; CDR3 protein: CASRKGQSTDTQYF
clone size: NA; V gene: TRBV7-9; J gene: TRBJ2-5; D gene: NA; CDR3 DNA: TGTGCCAGCAGCTTAGCTTTTTCTATCAAACAAGAGACCCAGTACTTC; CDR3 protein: CASSLAFSIKQETQYF
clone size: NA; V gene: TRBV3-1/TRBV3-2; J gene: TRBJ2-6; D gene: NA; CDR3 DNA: TGTGCCAGCAGCCAAGTCTCTGGGGCCAACGTCCTGACTTTC; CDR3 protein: CASSQVSGANVLTF
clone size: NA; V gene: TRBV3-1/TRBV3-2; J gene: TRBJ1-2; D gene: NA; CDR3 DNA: TGTGCCAGCAGCTTCCTAAACCAGGGAGATGGCTACACCTTC; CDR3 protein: CASSFLNQGDGYTF
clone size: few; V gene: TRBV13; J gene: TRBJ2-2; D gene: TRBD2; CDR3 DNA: TGTGCCAGCAGCTTAAGAACTAGCGGGAGCAACACCGGGGAGCTGTTTTTT; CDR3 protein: CASSLRTSGSNTGELFF
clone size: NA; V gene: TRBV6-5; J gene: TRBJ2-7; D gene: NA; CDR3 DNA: TGTGCCAGCATGACAGGACAGTCTTCTACGGTGCAGTACTTC; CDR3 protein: CASMTGQSSTVQYF
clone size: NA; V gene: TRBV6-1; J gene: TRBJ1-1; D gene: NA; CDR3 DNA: TGTGCCAGCAGTGAAGCTAATTGGGTGAACACTGAAGCTTTCTTT; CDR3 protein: CASSEANWVNTEAFF
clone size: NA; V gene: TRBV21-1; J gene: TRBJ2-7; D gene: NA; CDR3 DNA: TGTGCCAGCAGCTCCCGACAATACGAGCAGTACTTC; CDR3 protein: CASSSRQYEQYF
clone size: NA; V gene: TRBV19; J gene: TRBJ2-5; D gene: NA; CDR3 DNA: TGTGCCAGTAAGGAGGCAGGGGGGAGCAGGGAGACCCAGTACTTC; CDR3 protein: CASKEAGGSRETQYF
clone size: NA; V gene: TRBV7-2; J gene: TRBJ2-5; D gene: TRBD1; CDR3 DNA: TGTGCCAGCAGCTACAGGGGTTTTAGGATGGAGACCCAGTACTTC; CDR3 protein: CASSYRGFRMETQYF
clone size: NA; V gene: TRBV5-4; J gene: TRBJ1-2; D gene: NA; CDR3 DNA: TGTGCCAGCAGCTTGGCCAGGGGCAATGACTATGGCTACACCTTC; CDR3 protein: CASSLARGNDYGYTF
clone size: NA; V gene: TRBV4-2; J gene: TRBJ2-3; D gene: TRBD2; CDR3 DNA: TGTGCCAGCAGCCAAGAGATCCAGCGGGGTGAGGGTACGCAGTATTTT; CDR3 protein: CASSQEIQRGEGTQYF
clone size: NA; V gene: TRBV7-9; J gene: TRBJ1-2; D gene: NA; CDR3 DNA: TGTGCCAGCACCGTAACAGCGACCAGTTCGGGGGGCTACACCTTC; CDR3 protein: CASTVTATSSGGYTF
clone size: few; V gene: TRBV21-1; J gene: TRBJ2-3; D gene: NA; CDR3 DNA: TGTGCCAGCAGCAAAGCCTCTGTAGCGGGAGCTGTTTGGACAGATACGCAGTATTTT; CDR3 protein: CASSKASVAGAVWTDTQYF
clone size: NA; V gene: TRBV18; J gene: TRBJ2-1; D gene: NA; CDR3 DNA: TGTGCCAGCTCACCGGGAAACAGCCTCAATGAGCAGTTCTTC; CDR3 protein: CASSPGNSLNEQFF
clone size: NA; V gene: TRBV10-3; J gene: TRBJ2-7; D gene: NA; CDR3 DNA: TGTGCCATCAGTGAGTCGGGCGGATCCTACGAGCAGTACTTC; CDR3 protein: CAISESGGSYEQYF
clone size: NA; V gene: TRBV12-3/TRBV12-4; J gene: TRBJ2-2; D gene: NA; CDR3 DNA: TGTGCCAGCAGATCCCGTGGCACCGGGGAGCTGTTTTTT; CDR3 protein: CASRSRGTGELFF
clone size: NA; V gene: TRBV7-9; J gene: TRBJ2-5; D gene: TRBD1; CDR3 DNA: TGTGCCAGCAGGTCAGGGGGCTCCGAGACCCAGTACTTC; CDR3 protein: CASRSGGSETQYF
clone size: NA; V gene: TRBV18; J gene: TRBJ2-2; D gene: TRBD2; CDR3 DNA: TGTGCCAGCTCACGGGACTACTCCAACACCGGGGAGCTGTTTTTT; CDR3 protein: CASSRDYSNTGELFF
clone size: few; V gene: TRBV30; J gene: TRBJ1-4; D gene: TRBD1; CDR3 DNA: TGTGCCTGGAGGCCGCCGGACAGGGGGCTTGAAAAACTGTTTTTT; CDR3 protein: CAWRPPDRGLEKLFF
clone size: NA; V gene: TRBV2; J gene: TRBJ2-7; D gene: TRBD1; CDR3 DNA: TGTGCCAGCAGCACCGGGACAGGCAAGCAGTACTTC; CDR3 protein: CASSTGTGKQYF
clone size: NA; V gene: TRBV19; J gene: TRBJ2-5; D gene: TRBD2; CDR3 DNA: TGTGCCAGTAGTGGGGCTAGCGGGGAAGAGACCCAGTACTTC; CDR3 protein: CASSGASGEETQYF
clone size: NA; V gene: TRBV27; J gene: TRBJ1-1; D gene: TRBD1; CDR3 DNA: TGTGCCAGCAGTTTCCGGGACAGGGGAACTGAAGCTTTCTTT; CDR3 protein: CASSFRDRGTEAFF
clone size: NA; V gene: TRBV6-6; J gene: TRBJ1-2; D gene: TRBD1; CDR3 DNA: TGTGCCACCGGACAGGGCGACTATGGCTACACCTTC; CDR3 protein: CATGQGDYGYTF
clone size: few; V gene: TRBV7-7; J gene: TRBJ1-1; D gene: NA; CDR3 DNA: TGTGCCAGCAGCTTCGATATGAACACTGAAGCTTTCTTT; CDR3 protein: CASSFDMNTEAFF
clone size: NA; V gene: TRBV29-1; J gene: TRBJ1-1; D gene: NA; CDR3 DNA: TGCAGCTCCAGTATGAGGTTCACTGAAGCTTTCTTT; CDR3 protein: CSSSMRFTEAFF
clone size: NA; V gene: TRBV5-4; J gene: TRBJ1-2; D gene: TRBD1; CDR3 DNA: TGTGCCAGCAGCTCTAACAGGGGGCTAGGTTATGGCTACACCTTC; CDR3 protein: CASSSNRGLGYGYTF
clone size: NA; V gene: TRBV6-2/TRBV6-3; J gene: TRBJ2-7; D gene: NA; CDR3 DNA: TGTGCCAGCAGTTACTCGAATTTATGGAAGCAGTACTTC; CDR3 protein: CASSYSNLWKQYF
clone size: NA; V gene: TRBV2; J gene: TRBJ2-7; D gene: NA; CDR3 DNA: TGTGCCAGCAGTGATTGGGACAAGGTTAGCGAGCAGTACTTC; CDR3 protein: CASSDWDKVSEQYF
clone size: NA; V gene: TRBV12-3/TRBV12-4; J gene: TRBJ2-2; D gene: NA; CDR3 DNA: TGTGCCAGCAGTTTTGGGGTCGGGGAGCTGTTTTTT; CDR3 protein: CASSFGVGELFF
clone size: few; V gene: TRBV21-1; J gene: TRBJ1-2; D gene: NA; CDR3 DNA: TGTGCCAGCAGCAAAAGGGACAGCTATGGCTACACCTTC; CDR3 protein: CASSKRDSYGYTF
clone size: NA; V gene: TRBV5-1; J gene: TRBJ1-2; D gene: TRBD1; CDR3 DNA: TGCGCCAGCAGCTTGGACCGGGACAGCTATGGCTACACCTTC; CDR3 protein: CASSLDRDSYGYTF
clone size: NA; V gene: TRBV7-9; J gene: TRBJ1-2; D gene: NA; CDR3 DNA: TGTGCCAGCAGCTTATCCAGAAGTGGCTACACCTTC; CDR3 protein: CASSLSRSGYTF
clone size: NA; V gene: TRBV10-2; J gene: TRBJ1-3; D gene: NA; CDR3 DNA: TGCGCCAGCAGAGGGGGGGGGAGTTTAAGCTCTGGAAACACCATATATTTT; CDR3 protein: CASRGGGSLSSGNTIYF
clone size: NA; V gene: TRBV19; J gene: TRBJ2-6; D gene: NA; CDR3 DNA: TGTGCCAGTAGTATAGACGGACGGGGACTCTCTGGGGCCAACGTCCTGACTTTC; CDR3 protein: CASSIDGRGLSGANVLTF
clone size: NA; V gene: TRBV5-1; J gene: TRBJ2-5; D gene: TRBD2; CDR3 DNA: TGCGCCAGCAGCTTCACTAGCGGGGGGACCCTTCAAGAGACCCAGTACTTC; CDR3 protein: CASSFTSGGTLQETQYF
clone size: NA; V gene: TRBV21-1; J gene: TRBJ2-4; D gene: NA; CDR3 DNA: TGTGCCAGCAGCAAATCAAAGGACAGGAAAAACATTCAGTACTTC; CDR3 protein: CASSKSKDRKNIQYF
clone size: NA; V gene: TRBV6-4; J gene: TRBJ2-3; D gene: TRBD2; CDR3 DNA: TGTGCCAGCAGTGACAGCGGGGGGGCCACAGATACGCAGTATTTT; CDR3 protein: CASSDSGGATDTQYF
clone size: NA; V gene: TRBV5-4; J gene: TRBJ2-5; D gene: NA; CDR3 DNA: TGTGCCAGCAGCCTCCAACAAGAGACCCAGTACTTC; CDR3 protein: CASSLQQETQYF
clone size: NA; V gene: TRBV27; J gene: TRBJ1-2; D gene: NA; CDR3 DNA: TGTGCCACCCAAGTTCGGGGCTACACCTTC; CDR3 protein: CATQVRGYTF